This is a list of T cell receptor beta chains from one sample in a study of early stage breast cancer tumors. Assay: immunoSEQ multiplex PCR; the TCRdb copy retains only in-frame clones and omits some. The sample holds under 20,000 clones, about 86% seen once. The sequenced material came from blood. The source is an older person with breast cancer. The CDR3 runs from the conserved cysteine through the conserved F or W. A D gene is named only where the DNA matches it firmly. Rows give clone size only sometimes, using once, few, many, or a class for an expanded clone.

CDR3,DNA,J,D,size,V
CASSVGRGYEQYF,TGTGCCAGCAGTGTTGGCAGGGGCTACGAGCAGTACTTC,TRBJ2-7,-,-,TRBV2
CASSPGTGAETQYF,TGTGCCAGCAGCCCCGGGACTGGCGCAGAGACCCAGTACTTC,TRBJ2-5,-,-,TRBV11-3
CASSESGELFF,TGTGCCAGCAGTGAGAGCGGGGAGCTGTTTTTT,TRBJ2-2,-,few,TRBV2
CAIDRGRFYGYTF,TGTGCCATTGACAGGGGGCGATTCTATGGCTACACCTTC,TRBJ1-2,TRBD1,once,TRBV28
CASTGTLQGQPQHF,TGTGCCAGTACCGGGACACTTCAGGGTCAGCCCCAGCATTTT,TRBJ1-5,-,-,TRBV19
CASSSRGGGPTYEQYF,TGTGCCAGTAGTTCCCGCGGCGGGGGGCCTACCTACGAGCAGTACTTC,TRBJ2-7,TRBD2,-,TRBV19
CASSLALRTPLGGQDTQYF,TGTGCCAGCAGCTTGGCTCTAAGGACACCCCTGGGGGGTCAAGATACGCAGTATTTT,TRBJ2-3,-,once,TRBV5-8
CASKTRLQETQYF,TGTGCCAGCAAGACTAGACTCCAGGAGACCCAGTACTTC,TRBJ2-5,-,-,TRBV7-2
CASTLGLAGGQEQFF,TGTGCCAGCACCCTCGGGCTAGCGGGGGGGCAGGAGCAGTTCTTC,TRBJ2-1,TRBD2,-,TRBV28
CASSLRETGELFF,TGTGCCAGCTCTTTACGGGAGACCGGGGAGCTGTTTTTT,TRBJ2-2,-,-,TRBV18
CASSVTGAAGANVLTF,TGTGCCAGCAGCGTGACAGGGGCGGCCGGGGCCAACGTCCTGACTTTC,TRBJ2-6,TRBD1,-,TRBV9
CATSRDGTEEETQYF,TGTGCCACCAGCAGAGACGGGACAGAAGAAGAGACCCAGTACTTC,TRBJ2-5,TRBD1,-,TRBV15
CASSYRQAGGTDTQYF,TGTGCCAGCAGTTATCGGCAAGCGGGGGGTACAGATACGCAGTATTTT,TRBJ2-3,TRBD2,-,TRBV6-5
CSARVHRDYTF,TGCAGTGCTAGAGTCCATCGAGACTACACCTTC,TRBJ1-2,-,few,TRBV20-1
CASSTQAEAFF,TGTGCCAGTAGTACTCAGGCTGAAGCTTTCTTT,TRBJ1-1,-,-,TRBV19
CASRGASGGPYNEQFF,TGTGCCAGCAGGGGTGCTAGCGGGGGGCCTTACAATGAGCAGTTCTTC,TRBJ2-1,TRBD2,-,TRBV5-4
CASIRRTGTSGANVLTF,TGTGCCAGTATCAGAAGGACAGGGACTTCTGGGGCCAACGTCCTGACTTTC,TRBJ2-6,TRBD1,-,TRBV19
CASSFGTYYEQYF,TGCGCCAGCAGCTTCGGAACCTACTACGAGCAGTACTTC,TRBJ2-7,-,-,TRBV5-1
CASSIHRDRAKNIQYF,TGTGCCAGTAGTATACACAGGGACCGGGCCAAAAACATTCAGTACTTC,TRBJ2-4,-,once,TRBV19
CASSFPGPKNTEAFF,TGTGCCAGCAGCTTTCCAGGGCCTAAGAACACTGAAGCTTTCTTT,TRBJ1-1,-,-,TRBV5-8
CASSVGGTSGGRGTDTQYF,TGTGCCAGCAGCGTAGGAGGGACTAGCGGGGGAAGGGGCACAGATACGCAGTATTTT,TRBJ2-3,TRBD2,-,TRBV9
CATSREGQGEAEAFF,TGTGCCACCAGCAGAGAGGGACAGGGGGAAGCTGAAGCTTTCTTT,TRBJ1-1,TRBD1,-,TRBV15
CASSLDPGLLGAEAFF,TGTGCCAGCAGCTTAGATCCCGGCCTTCTCGGGGCTGAAGCTTTCTTT,TRBJ1-1,-,-,TRBV11-2
CASSKRPGQGGNEQFF,TGTGCCAGCAGCAAACGACCGGGACAGGGTGGCAATGAGCAGTTCTTC,TRBJ2-1,TRBD1,-,TRBV27
CASFGGGLYEQYF,TGTGCCAGTTTCGGCGGGGGCCTCTACGAGCAGTACTTC,TRBJ2-7,-,-,TRBV28
CSVVGGGKRYTF,TGCAGCGTTGTGGGGGGGGGAAAGCGCTACACCTTC,TRBJ1-2,-,-,TRBV29-1
CASSKRAGGALVAEAFF,TGTGCCAGCAGCAAAAGGGCAGGGGGCGCTTTAGTGGCTGAAGCTTTCTTT,TRBJ1-1,-,-,TRBV21-1